This entry concerns a single T cell receptor beta chain. As yet, its antigen is unknown. The data were taken from a study of T cells in Graves' hyperthyroidism and ophthalmopathy. Overall study results and limits: Also found in blood were most expanded thyroid clonotypes above 0.001.

It was considered stable Graves' hyperthyroidism when ophthalmopathy did not progress within 18 months. Each diagnosis was grounded in clinical symptoms, serum thyroxine and TRAb, thyroid ultrasound, and orbital computed tomography. V was cut by 0 bases and J by 3 bases, with 15 bases left in between. This CDR3 is 17 amino acids long. Germline CDR1 and CDR2: LGHNA and YSLEER. RNA transcripts served as the template for amplifying TCR beta CDR3 regions. Using the HTBI primer set, a first-round RT-PCR was run on the TCR CDR3. TCRdb re-derived calls from the multiplex PCR reads in MiXCR, one entry per CDR3 protein. The sample has about 360,000 distinct CDR3 sequences; under 15% are singletons.

The sample was blood. The chain has TRBV4-3 and TRBJ1-3, with TRBD1 as a possible D gene (6 bases). This TCR was sampled from a woman aged 18-30 years with Graves' hyperthyroidism. The CDR3 nucleotides are TGCGCCAGCAGCCAAGATCTTCTGGGGGCAGGTGGAAACACCATATATTTT. Amino acid sequence: CASSQDLLGAGGNTIYF.